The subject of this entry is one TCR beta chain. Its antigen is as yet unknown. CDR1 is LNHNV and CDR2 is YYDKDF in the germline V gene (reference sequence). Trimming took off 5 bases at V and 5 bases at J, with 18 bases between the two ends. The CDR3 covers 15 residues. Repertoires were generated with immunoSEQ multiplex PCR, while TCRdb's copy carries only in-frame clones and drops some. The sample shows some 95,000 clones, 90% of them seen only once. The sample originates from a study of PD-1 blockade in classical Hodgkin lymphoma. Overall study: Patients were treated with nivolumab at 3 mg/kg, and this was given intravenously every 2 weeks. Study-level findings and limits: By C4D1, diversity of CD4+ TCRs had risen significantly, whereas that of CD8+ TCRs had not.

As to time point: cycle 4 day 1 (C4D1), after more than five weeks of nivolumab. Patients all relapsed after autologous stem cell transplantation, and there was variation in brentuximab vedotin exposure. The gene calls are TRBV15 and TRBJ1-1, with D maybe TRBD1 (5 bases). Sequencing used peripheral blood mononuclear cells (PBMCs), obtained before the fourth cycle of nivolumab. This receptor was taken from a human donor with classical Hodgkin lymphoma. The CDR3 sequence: CATSPRGRGWTEAFF. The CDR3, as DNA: TGTGCCACCAGCCCCCGAGGGCGGGGGTGGACTGAAGCTTTCTTT.